This T cell receptor (beta chain) emerged from a study of T cell clusters in autoimmune cytopenias. Whole-study findings and limits: TRB repertoire shifts in secondary cytopenia and chronic lymphocytic leukemia mostly reflected lymphoma, not autoimmunity.

As concerns this clonotype: Antigen unknown.

One tube held mixed TRB-A and TRB-B primer pools for touch-down PCR. TCRdb derives one entry per CDR3 protein from the multiplex PCR reads, leaving out DNA. The sample data list 9,000 to 13,000 distinct CDR3 sequences. The CDR3 has 11 residues. Germline loops: CDR1 LNHNV, CDR2 YYDKDF (reference sequence). Tens of thousands of genome equivalents of blood DNA were amplified for TRB. This sample also belongs to another study, concerning T cell repertoires in aging, cancer and after chemotherapy.

The receptor was derived from a human donor in good health. Sequencing was done on a sample of peripheral blood. The rearrangement uses TRBV15 and TRBJ1-1. CDR3: CATRLAGEAFF. Variable domain in full (rest from reference TRBV15 and TRBJ1-1): DAMVIQNPRYQVTQFGKPVTLSCSQTLNHNVMYWYQQKSSQAPKLLFHYYDKDFNNEADTPDNFQSRRPNTSFCFLDIRSPGLGDTAMYLCATRLAGEAFFGQGTRLTVV.